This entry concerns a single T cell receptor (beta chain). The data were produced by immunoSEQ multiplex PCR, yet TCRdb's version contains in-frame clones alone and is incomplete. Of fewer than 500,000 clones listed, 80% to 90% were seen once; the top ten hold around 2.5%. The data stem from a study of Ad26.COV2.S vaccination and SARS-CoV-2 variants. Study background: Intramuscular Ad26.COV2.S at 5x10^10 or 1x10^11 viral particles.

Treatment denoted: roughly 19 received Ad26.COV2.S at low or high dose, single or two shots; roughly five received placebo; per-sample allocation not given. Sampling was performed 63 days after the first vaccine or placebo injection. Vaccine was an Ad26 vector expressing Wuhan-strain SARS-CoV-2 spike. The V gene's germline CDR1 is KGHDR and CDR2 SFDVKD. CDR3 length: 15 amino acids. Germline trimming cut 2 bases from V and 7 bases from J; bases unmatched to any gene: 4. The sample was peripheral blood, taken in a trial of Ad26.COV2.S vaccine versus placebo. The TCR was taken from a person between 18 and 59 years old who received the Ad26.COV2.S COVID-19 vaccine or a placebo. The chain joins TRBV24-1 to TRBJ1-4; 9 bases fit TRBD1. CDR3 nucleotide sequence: TGTGCCACCAGTGATTCGGGACAGGGAGGTGAAAAACTGTTTTTT. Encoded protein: CATSDSGQGGEKLFF.